The TCR beta chain under discussion was sequenced for a study of tumor-infiltrating lymphocytes in primary liver carcinoma. Study results and caveats: It was tumor-adjacent and tumor-blood pairs that overlapped less than tumor region pairs did. Merely some 7-25% of top clones spanned all five tumor regions.

TCR beta cDNA was reverse-transcribed from about 550 ng of total RNA. The reaction used a constant-region primer and ProtoScript II reverse transcriptase. Modified slightly, ARM-PCR produced TCR beta libraries over three nested multiplex PCR rounds. Each of the first two PCR rounds ran roughly 9 cycles with TRBV1-TRBV30 forward and C-beta reverse primers. Each CDR3 protein is one row after TCRdb ran MiXCR on the multiplex PCR reads. The sample yields about 30,000 distinct CDR3 sequences, less than 75% seen once. The source material, 20-30 mg of unsorted bulk tissue, was used to co-extract RNA and DNA. There were five separate regions sampled from each tumor. This clonotype turned up a few times. Its target is not known. A much larger clonotype is one base distant, so this may be a read error. CDR3 size: 17 residues. Germline V gene lookup returns CDR1 LGHNA and CDR2 YNFKEQ.

The sequence was collected from a young woman with primary liver carcinoma and hepatitis B virus infection. The sample consisted of liver tumor tissue from sampling region 3. This sample's subset: tumor region T3, left-lateral pole. The chain employs TRBV4-2 and TRBJ2-5; TRBD2 matches 8 bases. The CDR3 DNA follows: TGTACCAGCAGCCAAACCGGGACTAGGAATGTCCCAGATACCCAGTACTTC. This codes for CTSSQTGTRNVPDTQYF.